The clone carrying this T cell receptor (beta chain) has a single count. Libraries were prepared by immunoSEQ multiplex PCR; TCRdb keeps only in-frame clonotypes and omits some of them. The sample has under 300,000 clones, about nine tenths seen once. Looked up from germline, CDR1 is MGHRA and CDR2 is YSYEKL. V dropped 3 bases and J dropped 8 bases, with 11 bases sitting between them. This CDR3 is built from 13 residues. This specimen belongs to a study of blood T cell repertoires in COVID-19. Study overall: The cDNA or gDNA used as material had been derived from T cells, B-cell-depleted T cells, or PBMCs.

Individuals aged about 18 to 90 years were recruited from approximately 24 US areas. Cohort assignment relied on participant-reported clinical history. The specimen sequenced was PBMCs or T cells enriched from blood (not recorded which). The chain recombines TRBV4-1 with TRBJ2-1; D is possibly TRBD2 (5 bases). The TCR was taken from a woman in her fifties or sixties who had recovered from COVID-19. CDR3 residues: CASSHSTDYEQFF. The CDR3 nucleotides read TGCGCCAGCAGCCACTCCACGGACTATGAGCAGTTCTTC.